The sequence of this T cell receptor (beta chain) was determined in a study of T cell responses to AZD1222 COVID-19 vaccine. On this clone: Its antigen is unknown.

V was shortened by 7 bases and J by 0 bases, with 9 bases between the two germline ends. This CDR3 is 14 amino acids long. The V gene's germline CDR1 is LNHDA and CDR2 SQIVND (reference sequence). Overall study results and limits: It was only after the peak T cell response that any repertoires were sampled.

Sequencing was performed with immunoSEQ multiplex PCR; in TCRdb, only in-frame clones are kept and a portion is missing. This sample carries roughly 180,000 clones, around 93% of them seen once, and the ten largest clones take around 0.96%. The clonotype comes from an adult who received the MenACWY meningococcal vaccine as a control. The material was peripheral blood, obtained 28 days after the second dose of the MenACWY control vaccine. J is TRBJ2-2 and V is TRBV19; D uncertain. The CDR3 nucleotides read TGTGCCAGTACATTTGGGCCGAACACCGGGGAGCTGTTTTTT. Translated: CASTFGPNTGELFF.